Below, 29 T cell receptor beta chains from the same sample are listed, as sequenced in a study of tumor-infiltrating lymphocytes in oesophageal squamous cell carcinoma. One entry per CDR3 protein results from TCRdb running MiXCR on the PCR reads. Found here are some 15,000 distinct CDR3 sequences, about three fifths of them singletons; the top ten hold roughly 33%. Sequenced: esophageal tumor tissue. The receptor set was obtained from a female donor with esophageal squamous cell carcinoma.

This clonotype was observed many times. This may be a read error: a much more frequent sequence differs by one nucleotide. CDR3 sequence (DNA): TGTGCCAGCAGCCCAGGGGCGGGATATTACAATGAGCAGTACTTC. It codes for CASSPGAGYYNEQYF. J is TRBJ2-7 and V is TRBV5-4, with D perhaps TRBD1 or TRBD2 (6 bases each). Trimming pared 4 bases from V and 7 bases from J, leaving 21 bases between. CDR1 is SGHNT, CDR2 YYREEE, per germline (reference sequence). The CDR3 consists of 15 residues.

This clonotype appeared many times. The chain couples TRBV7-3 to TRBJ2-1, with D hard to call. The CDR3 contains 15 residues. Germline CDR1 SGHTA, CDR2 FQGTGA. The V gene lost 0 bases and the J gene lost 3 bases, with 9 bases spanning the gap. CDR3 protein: CASSLTSQGYNEQFF. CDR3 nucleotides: TGTGCCAGCAGCTTAACGTCTCAAGGCTACAATGAGCAGTTCTTC.

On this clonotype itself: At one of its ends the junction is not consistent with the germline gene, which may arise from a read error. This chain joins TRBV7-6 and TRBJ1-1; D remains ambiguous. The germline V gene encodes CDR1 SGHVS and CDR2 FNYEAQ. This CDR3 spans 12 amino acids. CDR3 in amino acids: CASSLSGNEQYF. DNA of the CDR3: TGTGCCAGCAGCTTAAGCGGCAATGAGCAGTACTTT. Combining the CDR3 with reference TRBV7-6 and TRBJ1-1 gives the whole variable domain GAGVSQSPRYKVTKRGQDVALRCDPISGHVSLYWYRQALGQGPEFLTYFNYEAQQDKSGLPNDRFSAERPEGSISTLTIQRTEQRDSAMYRCASSLSGNEQYFGQGTRLTVV.

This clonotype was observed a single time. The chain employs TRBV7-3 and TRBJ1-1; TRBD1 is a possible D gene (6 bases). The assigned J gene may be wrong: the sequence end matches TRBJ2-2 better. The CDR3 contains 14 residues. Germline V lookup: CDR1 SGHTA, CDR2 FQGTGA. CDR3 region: CASSSTQGTGELFF. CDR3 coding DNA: TGTGCCAGCAGCTCAACACAGGGTACGGGGGAGCTGTTTTTT.

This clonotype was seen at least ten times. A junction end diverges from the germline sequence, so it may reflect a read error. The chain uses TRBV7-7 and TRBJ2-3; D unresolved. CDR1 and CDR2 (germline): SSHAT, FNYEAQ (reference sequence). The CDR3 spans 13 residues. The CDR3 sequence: CASSLSGTDTQYF. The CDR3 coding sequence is TGTGCTAGCAGCTTAAGCGGCACAGATACGCAGTATTTT.

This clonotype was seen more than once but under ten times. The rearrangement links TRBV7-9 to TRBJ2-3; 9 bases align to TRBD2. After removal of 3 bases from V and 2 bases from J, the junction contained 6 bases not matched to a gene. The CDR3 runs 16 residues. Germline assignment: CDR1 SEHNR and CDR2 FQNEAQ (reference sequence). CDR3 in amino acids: CASSLGSGRVTDTQYF. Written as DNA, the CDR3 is TGTGCCAGCAGCTTGGGTAGCGGGAGAGTCACAGATACGCAGTATTTT. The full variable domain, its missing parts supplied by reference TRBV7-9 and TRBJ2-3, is DTGVSQNPRHKITKRGQNVTFRCDPISEHNRLYWYRQTLGQGPEFLTYFQNEAQLEKSRLLSDRFSAERPKGSFSTLEIQRTEQGDSAMYLCASSLGSGRVTDTQYFGPGTRLTVL.

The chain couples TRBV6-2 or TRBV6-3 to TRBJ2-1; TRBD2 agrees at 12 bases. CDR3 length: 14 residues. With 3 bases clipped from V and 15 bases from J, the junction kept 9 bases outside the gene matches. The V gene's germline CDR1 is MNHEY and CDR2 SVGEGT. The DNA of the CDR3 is TGTGCCAGCAGTTATTGGAGACTAGCGGGAGTTCGGTTCTTC. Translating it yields CASSYWRLAGVRFF.

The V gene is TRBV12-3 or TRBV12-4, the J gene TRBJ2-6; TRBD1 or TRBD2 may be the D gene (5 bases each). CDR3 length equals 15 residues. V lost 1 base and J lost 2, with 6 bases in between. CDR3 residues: CASSLGDPGANVLTF. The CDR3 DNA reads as TGTGCCAGCAGTTTAGGGGACCCTGGGGCCAACGTCCTGACTTTC.

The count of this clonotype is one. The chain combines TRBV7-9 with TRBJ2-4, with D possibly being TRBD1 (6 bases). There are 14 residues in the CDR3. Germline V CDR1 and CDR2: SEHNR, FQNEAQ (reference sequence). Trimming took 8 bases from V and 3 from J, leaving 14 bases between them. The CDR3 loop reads CASSRTVLKNIQYF. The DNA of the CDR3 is TGTGCCAGCTCCCGGACAGTTCTCAAAAACATTCAGTACTTC.

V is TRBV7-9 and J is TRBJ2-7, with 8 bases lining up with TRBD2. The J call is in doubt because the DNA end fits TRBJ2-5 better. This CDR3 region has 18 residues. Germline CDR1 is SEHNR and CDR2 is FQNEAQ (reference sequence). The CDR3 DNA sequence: TGTGCCAGCACAGCATTAGGACTAGCTAGAAGAGGCCAAGAGACCCAGTACTTC. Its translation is CASTALGLARRGQETQYF.

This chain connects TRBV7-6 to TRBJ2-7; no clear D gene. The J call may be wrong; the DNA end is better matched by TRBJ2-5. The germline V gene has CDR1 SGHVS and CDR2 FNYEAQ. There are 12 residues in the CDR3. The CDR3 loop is CASSPHAETQYF. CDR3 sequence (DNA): TGTGCCAGCAGCCCCCACGCTGAGACCCAGTACTTC.

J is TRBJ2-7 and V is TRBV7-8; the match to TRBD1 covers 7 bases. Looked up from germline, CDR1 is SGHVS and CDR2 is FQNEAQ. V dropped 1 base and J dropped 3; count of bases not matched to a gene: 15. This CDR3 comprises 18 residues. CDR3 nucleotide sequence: TGTGCCAGCAGCTTAGGACAGGGAATTGAGGTCCGCCTCTACGAGCAGTACTTC. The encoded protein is CASSLGQGIEVRLYEQYF.

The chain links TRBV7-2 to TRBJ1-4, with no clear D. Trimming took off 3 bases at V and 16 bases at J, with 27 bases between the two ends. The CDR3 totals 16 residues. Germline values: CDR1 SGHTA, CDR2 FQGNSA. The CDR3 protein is CASSFDWTSYTDTQFF. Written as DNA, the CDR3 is TGTGCCAGCAGCTTTGATTGGACTAGCTACACAGATACGCAGTTTTTT.

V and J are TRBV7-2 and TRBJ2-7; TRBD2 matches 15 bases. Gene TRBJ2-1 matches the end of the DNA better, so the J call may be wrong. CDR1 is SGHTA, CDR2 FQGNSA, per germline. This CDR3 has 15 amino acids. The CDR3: CASSFGLAGGGEQFF. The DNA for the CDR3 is TGTGCCAGCAGCTTTGGACTAGCGGGAGGGGGTGAGCAGTTCTTC.

The CDR3 loop reads CASSLVGRETQYF. The CDR3 DNA reads as TGTGCCAGCAGCTTAGTGGGTAGGGAGACCCAGTACTTC. The rearrangement joins TRBV7-2 to TRBJ2-4; D uncertain. The end of the DNA fits TRBJ2-5 better, so the J call may be wrong. The CDR3 covers 13 residues. Germline CDR1 and CDR2: SGHTA and FQGNSA.

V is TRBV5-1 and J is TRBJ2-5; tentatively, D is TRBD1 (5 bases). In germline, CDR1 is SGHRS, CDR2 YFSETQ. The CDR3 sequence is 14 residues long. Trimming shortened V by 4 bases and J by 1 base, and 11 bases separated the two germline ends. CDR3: CASSRRQSQETQYF. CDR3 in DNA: TGCGCCAGCAGCCGTCGACAGAGCCAAGAGACCCAGTACTTC.

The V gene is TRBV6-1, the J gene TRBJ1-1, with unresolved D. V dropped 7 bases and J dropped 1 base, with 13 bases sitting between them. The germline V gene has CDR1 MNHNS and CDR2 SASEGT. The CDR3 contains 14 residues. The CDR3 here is CASILSLQNTEAFF. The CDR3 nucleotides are TGTGCCAGCATTTTAAGCCTTCAGAACACTGAAGCTTTCTTT.

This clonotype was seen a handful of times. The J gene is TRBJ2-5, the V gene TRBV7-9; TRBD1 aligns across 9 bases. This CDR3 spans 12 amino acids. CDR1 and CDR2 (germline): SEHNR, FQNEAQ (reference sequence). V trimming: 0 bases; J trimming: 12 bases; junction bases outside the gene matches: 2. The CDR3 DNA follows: TGTGCCAGCAGCTTAGCGGGACAGGGAAAGTACTTC. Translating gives CASSLAGQGKYF.

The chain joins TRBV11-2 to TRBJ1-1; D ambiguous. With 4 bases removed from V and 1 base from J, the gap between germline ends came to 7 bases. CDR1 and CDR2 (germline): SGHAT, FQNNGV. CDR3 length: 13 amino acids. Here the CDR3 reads CASSSTENTEAFF. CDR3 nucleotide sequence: TGTGCCAGCAGCTCCACGGAGAACACTGAAGCTTTCTTT.

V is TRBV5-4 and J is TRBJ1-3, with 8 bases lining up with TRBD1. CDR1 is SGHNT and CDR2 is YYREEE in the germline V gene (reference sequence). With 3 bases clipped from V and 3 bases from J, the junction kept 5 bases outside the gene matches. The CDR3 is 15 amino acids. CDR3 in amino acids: CASSWDGQGGNTIYF. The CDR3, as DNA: TGTGCCAGCAGCTGGGACGGACAGGGTGGAAACACCATATATTTT.

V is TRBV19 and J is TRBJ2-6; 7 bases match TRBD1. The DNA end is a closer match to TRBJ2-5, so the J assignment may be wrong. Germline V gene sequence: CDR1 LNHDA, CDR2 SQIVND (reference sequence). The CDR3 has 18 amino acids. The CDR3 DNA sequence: TGTGCCAGTCAACAGCGTGGGACAGTCTCGACCGGGGAAGAGACCCAGTACTTC. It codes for CASQQRGTVSTGEETQYF.

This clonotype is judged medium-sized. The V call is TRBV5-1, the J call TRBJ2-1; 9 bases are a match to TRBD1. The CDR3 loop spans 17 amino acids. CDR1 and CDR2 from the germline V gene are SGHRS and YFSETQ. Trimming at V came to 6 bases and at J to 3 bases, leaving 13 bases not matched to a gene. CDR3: CASTPGQGRVFYNEQFF. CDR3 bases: TGCGCCAGCACCCCGGGACAGGGCCGGGTCTTCTACAATGAGCAGTTCTTC.

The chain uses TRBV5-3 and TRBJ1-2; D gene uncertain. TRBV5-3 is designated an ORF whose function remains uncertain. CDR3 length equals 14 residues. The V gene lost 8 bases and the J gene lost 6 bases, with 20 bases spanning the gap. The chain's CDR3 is CASIQGQNPNGYTF. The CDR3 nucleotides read TGTGCCAGCATCCAAGGGCAGAATCCAAATGGCTACACCTTC.

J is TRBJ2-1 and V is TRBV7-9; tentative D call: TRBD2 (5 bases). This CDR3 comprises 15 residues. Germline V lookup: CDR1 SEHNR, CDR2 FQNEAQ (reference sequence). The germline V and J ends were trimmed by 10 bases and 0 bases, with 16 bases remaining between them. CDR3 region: CATSAREGSYNEQFF. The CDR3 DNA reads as TGTGCCACCTCAGCGAGAGAGGGCTCCTACAATGAGCAGTTCTTC.

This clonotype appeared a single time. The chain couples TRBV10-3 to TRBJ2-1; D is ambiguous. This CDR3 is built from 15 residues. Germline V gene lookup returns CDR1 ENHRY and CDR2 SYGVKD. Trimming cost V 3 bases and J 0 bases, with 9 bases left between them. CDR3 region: CAISEDLSSYNEQFF. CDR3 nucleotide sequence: TGTGCCATCAGTGAAGATCTAAGCTCCTACAATGAGCAGTTCTTC.

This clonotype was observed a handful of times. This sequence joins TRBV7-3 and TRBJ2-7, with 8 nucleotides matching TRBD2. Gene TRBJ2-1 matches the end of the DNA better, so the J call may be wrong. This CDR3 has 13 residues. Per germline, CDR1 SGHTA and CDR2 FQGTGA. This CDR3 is CASSTQAGDEQFF. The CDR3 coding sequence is TGTGCCAGCAGCACCCAAGCGGGAGATGAGCAGTTCTTC.

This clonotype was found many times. CDR3 nucleotide sequence: TGTGCCAGTAGTATAGGGGCGGGGGGGCCGGATGAGCAGTTCTTC. Translated: CASSIGAGGPDEQFF. This chain links TRBV19 with TRBJ2-1; 9 bases match TRBD2. This CDR3 has 15 amino acids. V shed 1 base and J 8 bases; nucleotides not matched to a gene: 6. Looked up from germline, CDR1 is LNHDA and CDR2 is SQIVND (reference sequence).

Written as DNA, the CDR3 is TGTGCCAGCAGGCGGACAGGGGGTTTCAACTACGAGCAGTACTTC. This translates into CASRRTGGFNYEQYF. The chain uses TRBV12-3 or TRBV12-4 and TRBJ2-1, with 10 bases matching TRBD1. The DNA end favors TRBJ2-7, so the J call may be wrong. The CDR3 is made up of 15 amino acids.

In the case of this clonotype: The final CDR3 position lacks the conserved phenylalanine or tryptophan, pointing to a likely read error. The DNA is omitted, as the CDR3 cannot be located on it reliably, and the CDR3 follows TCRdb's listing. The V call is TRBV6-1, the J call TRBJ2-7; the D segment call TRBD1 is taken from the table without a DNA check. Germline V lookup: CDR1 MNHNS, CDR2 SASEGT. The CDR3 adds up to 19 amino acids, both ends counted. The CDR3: CASSFRDRRSANYGYTFGS.